The 5 T cell receptor beta chains in this list originate from one sample, sequenced in a study of T-cell reconstitution after alpha-beta-depleted transplantation in children. Unique molecular identifiers featured in how the TCRbeta library was prepared. Each CDR3 protein gets one entry after TCRdb re-called the PCR reads with MiXCR. This repertoire shows approximately 300,000 distinct CDR3 sequences, around 9.1% found once; its top ten account for around 7.6%. This specimen was PBMCs, taken before TCRalphabeta/CD19-depleted stem cell transplant. The receptors were sampled from a boy under two years old with acute myeloid leukemia, due to receive a stem cell transplant.

Of note for this clonotype: With a much larger clone just one base away, this may be a read error. The CDR3 DNA is TGTGCCAGCAGTAGTAGCTCGACAGGGGGACAGGAGAGCCAGTACTTC. Translated: CASSSSSTGGQESQYF. The gene calls are TRBV12-3 or TRBV12-4 and TRBJ2-5, with TRBD1 matching 9 bases. The CDR3 consists of 16 residues.

This clonotype was observed a handful of times. V usage is TRBV4-3 and J usage is TRBJ1-6, with D unresolved. Germline loops: CDR1 LGHNA, CDR2 YSLEER. The V end lost 1 base, the J end lost 4 bases, and 11 bases lay between the germline ends. The CDR3 is made up of 16 amino acids. The CDR3 here is CASSQVRQYYNSPLHF. CDR3 nucleotides: TGCGCCAGCAGCCAAGTCCGGCAGTATTATAATTCACCCCTCCACTTT.

This clonotype appeared many times. The V call is TRBV7-2, the J call TRBJ2-7; 7 nucleotides align to TRBD1. The germline gives CDR1 SGHTA, CDR2 FQGNSA. The CDR3 spans 15 residues. V gave up 5 bases and J gave up 2 bases; unmatched junction bases: 9. Here the CDR3 DNA reads TGTGCCAGCAGCCAGGGATCGACAGGGCCCTACGAGCAGTACTTC. This translates into CASSQGSTGPYEQYF.

This clonotype was counted at least ten times. The chain carries TRBV4-1 and TRBJ2-2; D remains ambiguous. The V and J ends lost 1 base and 0 bases respectively, with 12 bases between them. This CDR3 has 17 amino acids. Looked up from germline, CDR1 is MGHRA and CDR2 is YSYEKL. The chain's CDR3 is CASSQVRSESNTGELFF. CDR3 nucleotide sequence: TGCGCCAGCAGCCAAGTGAGGTCGGAATCGAACACCGGGGAGCTGTTTTTT.

This clonotype was seen ten or more times. This sequence joins TRBV14 and TRBJ2-3; no reliable D call. V was shortened by 0 bases and J by 2 bases, with 12 bases between the two germline ends. CDR1 is SGHDN, CDR2 FVKESK, per germline. The CDR3 runs to 16 residues. The CDR3 is CASSQEPWSSTDTQYF. The CDR3 nucleotides read TGTGCCAGCAGCCAAGAACCTTGGAGCTCCACAGATACGCAGTATTTT.